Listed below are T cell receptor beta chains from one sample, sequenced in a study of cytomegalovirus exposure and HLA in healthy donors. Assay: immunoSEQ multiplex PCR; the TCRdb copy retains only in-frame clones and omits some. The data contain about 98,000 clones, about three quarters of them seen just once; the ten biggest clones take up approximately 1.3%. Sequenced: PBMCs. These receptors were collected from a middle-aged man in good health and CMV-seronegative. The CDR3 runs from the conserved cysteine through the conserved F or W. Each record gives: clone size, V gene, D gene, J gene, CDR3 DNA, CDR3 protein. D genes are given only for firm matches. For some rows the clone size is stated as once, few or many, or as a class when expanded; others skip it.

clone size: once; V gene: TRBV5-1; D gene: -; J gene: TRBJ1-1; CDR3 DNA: TGCGCCAGCAGCCCACTACAGGGAGCGCTTAACACTGAAGCTTTCTTT; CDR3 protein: CASSPLQGALNTEAFF
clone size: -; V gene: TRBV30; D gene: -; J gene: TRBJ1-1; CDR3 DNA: TGTGCCTGGAGTGTGGAGACGGGACTGAAGGCTTTCTTT; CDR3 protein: CAWSVETGLKAFF
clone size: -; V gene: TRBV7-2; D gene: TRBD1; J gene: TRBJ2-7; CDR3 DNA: TGTGCCAGCAGCCGAATCCCGGGACAGACTTCAGCCTACGAGCAGTACTTC; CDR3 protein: CASSRIPGQTSAYEQYF
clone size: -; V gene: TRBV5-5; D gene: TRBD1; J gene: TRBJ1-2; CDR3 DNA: TGTGCCAGCAGCTCCACCGACAGGGTGGCTGGCTACACCTTC; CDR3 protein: CASSSTDRVAGYTF
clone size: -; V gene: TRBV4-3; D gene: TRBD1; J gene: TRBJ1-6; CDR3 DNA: TGCGCCAGCAGCCAATTGACAGGGGGAAGAGGGTCACCCCTCCACTTT; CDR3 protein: CASSQLTGGRGSPLHF
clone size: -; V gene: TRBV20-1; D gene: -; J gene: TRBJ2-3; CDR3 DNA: TGCAGTGCAACCAGTACAGATACGCAGTATTTT; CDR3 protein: CSATSTDTQYF
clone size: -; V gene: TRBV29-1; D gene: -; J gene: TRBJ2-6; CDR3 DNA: TGCAGCGTTGACGACTTAGGGGACTCTGGGGCCAACGTCCTGACTTTC; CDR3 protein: CSVDDLGDSGANVLTF
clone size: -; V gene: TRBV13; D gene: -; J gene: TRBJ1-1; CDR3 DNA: TGTGCCAGCAGCTACGGGACTTACGAAGCTTTCTTT; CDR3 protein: CASSYGTYEAFF
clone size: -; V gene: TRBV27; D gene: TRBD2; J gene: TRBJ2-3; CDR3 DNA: TGTGCCAGCCGGCTTTCTCGGGGGGGGACGTGGACAGATACGCAGTATTTT; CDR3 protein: CASRLSRGGTWTDTQYF
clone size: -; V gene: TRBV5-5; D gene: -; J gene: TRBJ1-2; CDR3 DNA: TGTGCCAGCAGCTTAGGACAGAGAAACTATGGCTACACCTTC; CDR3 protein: CASSLGQRNYGYTF